This TCR beta chain was identified during a study of blood T cell repertoires in COVID-19. V lost 8 bases to trimming and J lost 5 bases; unmatched junction nucleotides: 7. Germline CDR1 MNHEY, CDR2 SMNVEV (reference sequence). There are 14 residues in the CDR3. Per the original data handling: Quantification of nucleated cells was approximated via reference gene primer amplification. Only in-frame clones appear in the TCRdb table, and some are missing; sequencing was by immunoSEQ multiplex PCR. D and trimming were read from the DNA, whereas the V and J calls and clone size are those reported in that table. Of hundreds of thousands of clones listed, about 80% are singletons.

Sequenced sample: peripheral blood. The sequence was collected from a woman between 50 and 59 years old who had recovered from COVID-19. The chain has TRBV27 and TRBJ1-4, with 8 bases that match TRBD1. CDR3 amino acids: CASSADRVNEKLFF. The CDR3, as DNA: TGTGCCAGCTCCGCGGACAGGGTGAATGAAAAACTGTTTTTT.